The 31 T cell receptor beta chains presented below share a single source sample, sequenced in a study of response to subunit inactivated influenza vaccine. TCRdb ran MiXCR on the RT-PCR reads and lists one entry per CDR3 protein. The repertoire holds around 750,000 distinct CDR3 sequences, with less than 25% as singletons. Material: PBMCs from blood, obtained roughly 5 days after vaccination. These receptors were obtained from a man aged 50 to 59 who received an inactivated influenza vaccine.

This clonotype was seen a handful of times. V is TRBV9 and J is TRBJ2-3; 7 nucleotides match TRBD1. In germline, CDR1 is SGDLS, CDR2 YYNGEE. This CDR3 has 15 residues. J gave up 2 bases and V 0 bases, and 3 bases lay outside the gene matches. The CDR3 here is CASSVVQGNTDTQYF. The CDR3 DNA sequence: TGTGCCAGCAGCGTAGTACAGGGGAACACAGATACGCAGTATTTT.

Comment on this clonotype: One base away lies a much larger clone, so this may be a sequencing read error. The CDR3 reads CASRGDTYEQYF. In DNA, the CDR3 is TGTGCCAGCAGGGGGGACACCTACGAGCAGTACTTC. The V and J genes are TRBV6-4 and TRBJ2-7; D is possibly TRBD1 (6 bases). With 6 bases removed from V and 2 bases from J, the gap between germline ends came to 8 bases. CDR1 and CDR2 (germline): MRHNA, SNTAGT. The CDR3 is made up of 12 amino acids.

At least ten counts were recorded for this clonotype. The CDR3 DNA sequence: TGTGCCAGCAGCTTGGGACCGAGAAGCGATCAGCCCCAGCATTTT. Protein sequence: CASSLGPRSDQPQHF. The rearrangement joins TRBV5-5 to TRBJ1-5; D remains ambiguous. Germline-derived CDR1 and CDR2 are SGHKS and YYEKEE (reference sequence). V was shortened by 0 bases and J by 5 bases, with 12 bases between the two germline ends. CDR3 length: 15 amino acids.

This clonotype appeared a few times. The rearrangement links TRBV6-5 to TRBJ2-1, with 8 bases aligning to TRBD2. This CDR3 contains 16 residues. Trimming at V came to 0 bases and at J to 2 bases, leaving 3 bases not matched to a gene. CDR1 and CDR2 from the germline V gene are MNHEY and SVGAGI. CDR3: CASSYSTGRAYNEQFF. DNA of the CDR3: TGTGCCAGCAGTTACTCGACCGGGAGGGCCTACAATGAGCAGTTCTTC.

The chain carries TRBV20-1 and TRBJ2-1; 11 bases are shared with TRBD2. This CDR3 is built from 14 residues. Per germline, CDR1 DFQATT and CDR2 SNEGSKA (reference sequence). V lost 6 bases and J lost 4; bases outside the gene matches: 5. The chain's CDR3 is CSAALAGAYNEQFF. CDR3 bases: TGCAGTGCGGCACTAGCGGGAGCATACAATGAGCAGTTCTTC.

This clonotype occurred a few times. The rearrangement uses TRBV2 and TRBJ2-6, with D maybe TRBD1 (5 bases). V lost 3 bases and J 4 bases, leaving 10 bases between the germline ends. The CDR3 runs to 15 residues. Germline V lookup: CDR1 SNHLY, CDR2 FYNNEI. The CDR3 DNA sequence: TGTGCCAGCAGTGACAGGGTTGTAGGGGCCAACGTCCTGACTTTC. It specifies CASSDRVVGANVLTF. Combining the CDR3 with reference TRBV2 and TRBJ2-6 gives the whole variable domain EPEVTQTPSHQVTQMGQEVILRCVPISNHLYFYWYRQILGQKVEFLVSFYNNEISEKSEIFDDQFSVERPDGSNFTLKIRSTKLEDSAMYFCASSDRVVGANVLTFGAGSRLTVL.

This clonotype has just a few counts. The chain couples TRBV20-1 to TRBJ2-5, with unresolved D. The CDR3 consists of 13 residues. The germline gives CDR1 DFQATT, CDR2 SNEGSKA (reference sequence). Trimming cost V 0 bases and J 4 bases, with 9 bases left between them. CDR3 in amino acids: CSAREPGRETQYF. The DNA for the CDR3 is TGCAGTGCTAGAGAACCCGGTAGAGAGACCCAGTACTTC.

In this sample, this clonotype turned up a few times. The CDR3 protein is CSARKRQGARNPGSYEQYF. In nucleotides, the CDR3 is TGCAGTGCTAGAAAGAGGCAGGGGGCGCGAAACCCTGGGTCGTACGAGCAGTACTTC. The chain recombines TRBV20-1 with TRBJ2-7; TRBD1 matches at 8 bases. J lost 4 bases, V lost 2 bases, and 22 bases had no gene match. The CDR3 consists of 19 residues. Germline V gene data show CDR1 as DFQATT and CDR2 as SNEGSKA (reference sequence).

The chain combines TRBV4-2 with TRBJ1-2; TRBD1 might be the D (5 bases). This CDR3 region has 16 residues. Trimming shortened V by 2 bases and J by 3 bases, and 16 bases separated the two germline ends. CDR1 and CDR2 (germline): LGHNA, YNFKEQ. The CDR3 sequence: CASSQPEGRRDYGYTF. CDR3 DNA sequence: TGTGCCAGCAGCCAACCTGAGGGACGACGTGACTATGGCTACACCTTC.

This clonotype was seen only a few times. This CDR3 is CSVEVASYEQYF. The CDR3 coding sequence is TGCAGCGTTGAAGTGGCCAGCTACGAGCAGTACTTC. V and J are TRBV29-1 and TRBJ2-7; no reliable D call. From germline, CDR1 is SQVTM and CDR2 ANQGSEA. The CDR3 loop spans 12 amino acids. V lost 1 base, J lost 3 bases, and 7 bases lay in between.

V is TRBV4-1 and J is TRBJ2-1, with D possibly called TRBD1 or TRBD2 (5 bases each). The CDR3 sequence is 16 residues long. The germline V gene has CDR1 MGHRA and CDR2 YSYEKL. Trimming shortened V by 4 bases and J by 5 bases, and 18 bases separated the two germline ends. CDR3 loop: CASSLKAAGTNNEQFF. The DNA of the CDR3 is TGCGCCAGCAGCCTCAAAGCCGCCGGGACCAACAATGAGCAGTTCTTC.

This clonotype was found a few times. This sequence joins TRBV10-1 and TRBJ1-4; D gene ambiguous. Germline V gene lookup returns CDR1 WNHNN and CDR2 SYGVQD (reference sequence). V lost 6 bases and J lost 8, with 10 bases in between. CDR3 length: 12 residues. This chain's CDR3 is CASRNSGEKLFF. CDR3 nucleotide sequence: TGCGCCAGCAGAAACAGTGGCGAAAAACTGTTTTTT.

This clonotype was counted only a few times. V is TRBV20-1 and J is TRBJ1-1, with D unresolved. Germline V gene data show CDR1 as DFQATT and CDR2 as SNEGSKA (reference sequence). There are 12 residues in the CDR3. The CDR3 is CGKRFMNTEAFF. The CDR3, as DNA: TGCGGAAAGCGGTTCATGAACACTGAAGCTTTCTTT.

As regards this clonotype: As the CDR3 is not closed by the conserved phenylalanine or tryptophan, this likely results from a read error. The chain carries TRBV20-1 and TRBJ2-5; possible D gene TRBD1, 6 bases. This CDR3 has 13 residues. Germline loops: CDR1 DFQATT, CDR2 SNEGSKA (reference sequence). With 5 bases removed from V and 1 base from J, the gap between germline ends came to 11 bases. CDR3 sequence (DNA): TGCAGTGCTTCACGGACAGCCCAAGAGACCCAGTACATC. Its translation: CSASRTAQETQYI.

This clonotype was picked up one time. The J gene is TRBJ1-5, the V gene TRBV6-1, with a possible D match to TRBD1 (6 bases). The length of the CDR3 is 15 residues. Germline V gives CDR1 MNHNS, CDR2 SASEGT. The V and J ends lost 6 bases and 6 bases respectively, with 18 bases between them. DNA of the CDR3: TGTGCCAGCAGGCCCACGCGGGGGCAGGGTCAGCCCCAGCATTTT. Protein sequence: CASRPTRGQGQPQHF.

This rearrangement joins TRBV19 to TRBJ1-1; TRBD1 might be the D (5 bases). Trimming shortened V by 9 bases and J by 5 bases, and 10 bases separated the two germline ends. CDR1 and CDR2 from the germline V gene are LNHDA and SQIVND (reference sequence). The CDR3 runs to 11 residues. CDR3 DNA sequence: TGTGCCAGCGGGTGGGGGACTGAAGCTTTCTTT. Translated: CASGWGTEAFF.

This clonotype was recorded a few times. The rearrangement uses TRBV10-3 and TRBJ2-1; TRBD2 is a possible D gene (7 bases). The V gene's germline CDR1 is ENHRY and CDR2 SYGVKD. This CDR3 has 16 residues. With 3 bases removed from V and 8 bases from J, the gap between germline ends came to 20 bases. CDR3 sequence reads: CAISEGGAHLRDEQFF. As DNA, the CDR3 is TGTGCCATCAGTGAAGGGGGGGCTCACCTAAGGGATGAGCAGTTCTTC.

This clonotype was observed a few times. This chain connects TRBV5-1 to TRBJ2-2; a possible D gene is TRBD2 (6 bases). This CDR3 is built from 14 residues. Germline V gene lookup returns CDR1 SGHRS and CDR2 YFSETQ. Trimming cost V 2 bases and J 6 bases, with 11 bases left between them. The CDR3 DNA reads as TGCGCCAGCAGCTTATCGGGGGAGGCCGGGGAGCTGTTTTTT. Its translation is CASSLSGEAGELFF.

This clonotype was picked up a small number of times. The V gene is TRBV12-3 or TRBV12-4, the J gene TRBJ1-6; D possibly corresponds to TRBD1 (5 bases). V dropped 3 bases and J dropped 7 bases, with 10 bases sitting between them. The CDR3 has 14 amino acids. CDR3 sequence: CASSFQGGNSPLHF. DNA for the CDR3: TGTGCCAGCAGTTTTCAGGGAGGGAATTCACCCCTCCACTTT.

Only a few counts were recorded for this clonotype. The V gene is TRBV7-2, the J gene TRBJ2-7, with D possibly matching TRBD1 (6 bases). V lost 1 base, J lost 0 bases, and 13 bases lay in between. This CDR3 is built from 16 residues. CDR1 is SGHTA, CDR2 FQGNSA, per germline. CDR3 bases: TGTGCCAGCAGCTTAGTTGGGACACTCAGCTCCTACGAGCAGTACTTC. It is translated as CASSLVGTLSSYEQYF.

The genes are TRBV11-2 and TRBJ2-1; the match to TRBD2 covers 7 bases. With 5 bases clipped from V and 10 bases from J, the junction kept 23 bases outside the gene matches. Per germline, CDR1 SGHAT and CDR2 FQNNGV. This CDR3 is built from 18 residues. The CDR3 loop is CASSPRDGEMLAAREQFF. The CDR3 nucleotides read TGTGCCAGCAGCCCCAGGGACGGAGAAATGCTAGCGGCCCGGGAGCAGTTCTTC.

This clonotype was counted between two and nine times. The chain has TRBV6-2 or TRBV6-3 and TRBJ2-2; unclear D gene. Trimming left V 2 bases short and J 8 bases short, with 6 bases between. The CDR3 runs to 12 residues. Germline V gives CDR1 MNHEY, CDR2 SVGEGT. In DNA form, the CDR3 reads TGTGCCAGCAGTTACGGTTCTGGGGAGCTGTTTTTT. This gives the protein CASSYGSGELFF.

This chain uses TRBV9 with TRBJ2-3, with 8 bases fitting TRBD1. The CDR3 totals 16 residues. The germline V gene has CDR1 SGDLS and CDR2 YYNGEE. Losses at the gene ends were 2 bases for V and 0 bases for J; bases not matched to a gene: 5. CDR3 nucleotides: TGTGCCAGCAGCGTCCGACAGGGGTCAAGCACAGATACGCAGTATTTT. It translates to CASSVRQGSSTDTQYF.

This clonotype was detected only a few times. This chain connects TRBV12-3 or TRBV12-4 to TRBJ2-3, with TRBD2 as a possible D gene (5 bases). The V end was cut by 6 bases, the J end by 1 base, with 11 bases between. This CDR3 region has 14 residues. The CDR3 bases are TGTGCCAGCAGGGGTAGCGACGGCACAGATACGCAGTATTTT. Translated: CASRGSDGTDTQYF.

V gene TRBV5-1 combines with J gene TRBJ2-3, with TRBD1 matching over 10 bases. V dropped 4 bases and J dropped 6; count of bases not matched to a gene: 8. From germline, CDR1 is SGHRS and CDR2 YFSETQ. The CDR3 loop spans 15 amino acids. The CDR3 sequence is CASSRGQGGGDTQYF. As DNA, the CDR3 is TGCGCCAGCAGCCGCGGACAGGGGGGAGGCGATACGCAGTATTTT.

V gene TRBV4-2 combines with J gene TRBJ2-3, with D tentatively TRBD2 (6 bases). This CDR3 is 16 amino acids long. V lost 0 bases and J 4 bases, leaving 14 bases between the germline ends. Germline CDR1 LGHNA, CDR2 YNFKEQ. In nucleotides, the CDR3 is TGTGCCAGCAGCCAAGAGACACTCGGGAGCGCAGATACGCAGTATTTT. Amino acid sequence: CASSQETLGSADTQYF.

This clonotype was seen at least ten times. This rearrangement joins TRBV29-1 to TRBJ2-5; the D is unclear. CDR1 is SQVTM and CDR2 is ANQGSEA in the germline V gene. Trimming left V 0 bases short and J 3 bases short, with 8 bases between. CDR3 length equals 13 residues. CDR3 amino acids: CSVEDWTEETQYF. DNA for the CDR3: TGCAGCGTTGAAGATTGGACGGAAGAGACCCAGTACTTC.

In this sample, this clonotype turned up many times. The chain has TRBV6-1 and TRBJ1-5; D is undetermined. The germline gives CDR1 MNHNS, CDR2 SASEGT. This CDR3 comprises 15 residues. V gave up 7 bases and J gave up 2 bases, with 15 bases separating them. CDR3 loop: CASKGGGLGNQPQHF. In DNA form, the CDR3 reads TGTGCCAGCAAAGGCGGAGGGTTGGGCAATCAGCCCCAGCATTTT.

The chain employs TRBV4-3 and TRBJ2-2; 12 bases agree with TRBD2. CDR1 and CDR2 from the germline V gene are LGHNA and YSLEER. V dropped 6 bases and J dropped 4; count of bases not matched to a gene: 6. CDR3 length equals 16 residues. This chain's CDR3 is CASSQPSGRATGELFF. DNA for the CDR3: TGCGCCAGCAGTCAACCTAGCGGGAGGGCCACCGGGGAGCTGTTTTTT.

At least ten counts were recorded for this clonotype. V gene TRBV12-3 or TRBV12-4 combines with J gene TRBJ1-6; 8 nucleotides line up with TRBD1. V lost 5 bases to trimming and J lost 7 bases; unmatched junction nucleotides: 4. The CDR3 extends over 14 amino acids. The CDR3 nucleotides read TGTGCCAGCAGTACTGACAGGGGAAATTCACCCCTCCACTTT. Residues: CASSTDRGNSPLHF.

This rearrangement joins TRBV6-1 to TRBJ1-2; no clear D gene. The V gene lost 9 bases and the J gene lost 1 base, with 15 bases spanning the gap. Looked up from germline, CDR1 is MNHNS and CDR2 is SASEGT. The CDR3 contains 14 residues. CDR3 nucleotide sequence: TGTGCCAGTTCGCCAAGTGAGATTAACTATGGCTACACCTTC. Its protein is CASSPSEINYGYTF.